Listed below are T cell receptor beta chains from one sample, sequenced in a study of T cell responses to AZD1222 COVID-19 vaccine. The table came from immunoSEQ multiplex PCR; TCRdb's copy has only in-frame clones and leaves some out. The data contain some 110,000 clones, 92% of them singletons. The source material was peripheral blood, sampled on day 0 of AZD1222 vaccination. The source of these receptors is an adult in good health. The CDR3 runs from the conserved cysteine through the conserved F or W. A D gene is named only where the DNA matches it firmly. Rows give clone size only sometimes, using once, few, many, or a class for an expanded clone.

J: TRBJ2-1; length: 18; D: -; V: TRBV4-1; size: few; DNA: TGCGCCAGCAGCAACCTAGGACAGTTCGCCTTTCGAGGGAATGAGCAGTTCTTC; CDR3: CASSNLGQFAFRGNEQFF
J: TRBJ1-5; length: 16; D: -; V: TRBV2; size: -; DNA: TGTGCCAGCAGTATAAACAGGGAGATCACCAATCAGCCCCAGCATTTT; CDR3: CASSINREITNQPQHF
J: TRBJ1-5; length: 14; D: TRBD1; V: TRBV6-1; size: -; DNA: TGTGCCAGCAGGACAGGGGGCTCGGAGCAGCCCCAGCATTTT; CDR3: CASRTGGSEQPQHF
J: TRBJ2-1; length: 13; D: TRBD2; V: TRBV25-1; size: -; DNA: TGTGCCAGCAGGAGCGGGACCTACAATGAGCAGTTCTTC; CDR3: CASRSGTYNEQFF
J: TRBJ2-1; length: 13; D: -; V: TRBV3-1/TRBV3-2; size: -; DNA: TGTGCCAGCAGCCGAAGGGGAACGAATGAGCAGTTCTTC; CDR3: CASSRRGTNEQFF
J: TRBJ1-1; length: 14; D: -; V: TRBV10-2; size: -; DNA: TGCGCCAGCAGTGAGTCGGGAGGGAACACTGAAGCTTTCTTT; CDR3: CASSESGGNTEAFF
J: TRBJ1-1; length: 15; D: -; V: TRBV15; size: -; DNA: TGTGCCACCAGCAGAGGTAGGACGGCGAACACTGAAGCTTTCTTT; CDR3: CATSRGRTANTEAFF
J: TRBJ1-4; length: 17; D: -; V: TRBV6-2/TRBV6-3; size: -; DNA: TGTGCCAGCAGTTACCTACCTCGGAGGACTAATAATGAAAAACTGTTTTTT; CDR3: CASSYLPRRTNNEKLFF
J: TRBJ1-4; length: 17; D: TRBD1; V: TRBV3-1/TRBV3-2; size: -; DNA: TGTGCCAGCAGCCTCTCAACATACAGGGGTTATAATGAAAAACTGTTTTTT; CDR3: CASSLSTYRGYNEKLFF
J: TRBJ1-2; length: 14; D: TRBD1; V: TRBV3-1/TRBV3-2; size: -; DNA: TGTGCCAGCAGCCAAGATGTGAACAGGGGAGGCTACACCTTC; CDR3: CASSQDVNRGGYTF
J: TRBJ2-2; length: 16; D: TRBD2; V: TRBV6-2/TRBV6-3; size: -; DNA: TGTGCCAGCAGCCGTACTAGCGGGAGGTTCGCCGGGGAGCTGTTTTTT; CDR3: CASSRTSGRFAGELFF
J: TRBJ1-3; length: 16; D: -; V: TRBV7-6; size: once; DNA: TGTGCCAGCAGCCCGGCAAGGGCCGGCACTGGAAACACCATATATTTT; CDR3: CASSPARAGTGNTIYF
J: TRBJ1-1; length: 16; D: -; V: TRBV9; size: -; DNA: TGTGCCAGCAGCGTAGGTGCGGGACACCAGAACACTGAAGCTTTCTTT; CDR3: CASSVGAGHQNTEAFF
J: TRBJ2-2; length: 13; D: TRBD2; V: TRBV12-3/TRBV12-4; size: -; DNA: TGTGCCAGCAGTCCCGGGGGGAGCGGGGAGCTGTTTTTT; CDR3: CASSPGGSGELFF
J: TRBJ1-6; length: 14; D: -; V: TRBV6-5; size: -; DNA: TGTGCCAGCAGTTTGGCAGTCTATAATTCACCCCTCCACTTT; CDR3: CASSLAVYNSPLHF
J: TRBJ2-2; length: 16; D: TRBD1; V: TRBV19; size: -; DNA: TGTGCCAGTAGTATTATGGCGACAGGGGTGACCGGGGAGCTGTTTTTT; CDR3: CASSIMATGVTGELFF
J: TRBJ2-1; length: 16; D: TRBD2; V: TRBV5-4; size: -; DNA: TGTGCCAGCAGCTTGCGATCTAGCGGGAGAACGGATGAGCAGTTCTTC; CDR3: CASSLRSSGRTDEQFF
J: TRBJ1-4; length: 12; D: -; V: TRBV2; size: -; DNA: TGTGCCAGCAGCGCCTTGGCGGGAAAACTGTTTTTT; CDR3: CASSALAGKLFF
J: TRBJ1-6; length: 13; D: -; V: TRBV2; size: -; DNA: TGTGCCAGCAGGGACGAGTATAATTCACCCCTCCACTTT; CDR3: CASRDEYNSPLHF
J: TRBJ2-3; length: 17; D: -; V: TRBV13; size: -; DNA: TGTGCCAGCAGACCCGCCACGTTGACCTCAAGCTGGGGTACGCAGTATTTT; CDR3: CASRPATLTSSWGTQYF
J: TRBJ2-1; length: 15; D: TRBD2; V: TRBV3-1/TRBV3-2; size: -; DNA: TGTGCCAGCAGTCACGGGGGGGCCTTCGGGAATGAGCAGTTCTTC; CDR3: CASSHGGAFGNEQFF
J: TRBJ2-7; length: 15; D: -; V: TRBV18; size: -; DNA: TGTGCCAGCTCACCGGTAGCTGGGGCAAGTCGCGAGCAGTACTTC; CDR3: CASSPVAGASREQYF
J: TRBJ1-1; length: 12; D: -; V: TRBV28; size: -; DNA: TGTGCCAGCAGGTCCACGAACACTGAAGCTTTCTTT; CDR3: CASRSTNTEAFF
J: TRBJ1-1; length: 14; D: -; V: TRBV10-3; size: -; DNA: TGTGCCATCAGTGAGGCAGGGGAGGACACTGAAGCTTTCTTT; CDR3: CAISEAGEDTEAFF
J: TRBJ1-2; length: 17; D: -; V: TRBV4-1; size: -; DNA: TGCGCCAGCAGCCAAGTCTCTCGGGCAGTAGCTAACTATGGCTACACCTTC; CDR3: CASSQVSRAVANYGYTF
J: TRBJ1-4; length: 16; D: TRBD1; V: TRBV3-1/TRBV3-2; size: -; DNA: TGTGCCAGCAGCCAACAGGGGGAGCTCGGAAACGAAAAACTGTTTTTT; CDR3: CASSQQGELGNEKLFF
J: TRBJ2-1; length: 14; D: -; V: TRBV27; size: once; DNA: TGTGCCAGCAGTTCTGGGGGCTTTTACAATGAGCAGTTCTTC; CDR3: CASSSGGFYNEQFF
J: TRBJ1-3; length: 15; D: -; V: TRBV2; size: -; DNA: TGTGCCAGCAGCGCACAGGGAGGATCTGGAAACACCATATATTTT; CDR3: CASSAQGGSGNTIYF
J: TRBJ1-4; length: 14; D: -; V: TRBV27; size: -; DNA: TGTGCCAGCAGTTCCGGTGCAGGGCGGGGAAAACTGTTTTTT; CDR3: CASSSGAGRGKLFF
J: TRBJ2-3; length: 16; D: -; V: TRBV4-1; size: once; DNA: TGCGCCAGCAGCGTTCGCGGCGGGCCTGGCACAGATACGCAGTATTTT; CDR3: CASSVRGGPGTDTQYF
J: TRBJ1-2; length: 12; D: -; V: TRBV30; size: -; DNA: TGTGCCTGGAGTGTTGGACAGCTTGGCTACACCTTC; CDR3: CAWSVGQLGYTF
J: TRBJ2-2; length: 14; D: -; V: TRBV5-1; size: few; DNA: TGCGCCAGCAGCTCGGGACTGGGGGTCGGGGAGCTGTTTTTT; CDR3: CASSSGLGVGELFF